This T cell receptor (beta chain) was documented in a study of OX40 agonist ivuxolimab in advanced cancers. The method was immunoSEQ multiplex PCR; TCRdb's version includes in-frame clones alone and lacks a portion of them. The repertoire holds fewer than 100,000 clones, with roughly 92% as singletons. Trimming removed 0 bases from V and 2 bases from J, with 14 bases in between. CDR1 is MNHEY and CDR2 is SMNVEV in the germline V gene (reference sequence). The CDR3 runs 17 residues. The gene calls are TRBV27 and TRBJ1-5; D gene unclear. This clonotype originated in an adult with an advanced solid tumor such as melanoma, head and neck, liver or kidney cancer. Sequencing used CD4+ or CD8+ T cells sorted from blood, obtained in a trial of the OX40 agonist ivuxolimab. The CDR3 DNA is TGTGCCAGCAGTTTATCGTGGCTGTCTATCGGCAATCAGCCCCAGCATTTT. Residues: CASSLSWLSIGNQPQHF.